Sequencing of this T cell receptor (beta chain) was carried out in a study of T cells after yellow fever vaccination. Study context: Researchers used SMART-Seq v4 Ultra Low Input to prepare fractions that had low cell numbers. General study points: There was a small share of clonotypes that showed up in both the CD4 and CD8 compartments. Compared with primary, the secondary response was weaker and peaked at day 5, not 15.

The CDR3 runs 12 residues. V lost 4 bases, J lost 2 bases, and 2 bases stayed unmatched. Germline lookup yields CDR1 SQVTM and CDR2 ANQGSEA. On this clonotype: Its antigen is unidentified.

From the 5' RACE reads, TCRdb called clonotypes with MiXCR, one entry per CDR3 protein. Altogether 400,000 to 450,000 distinct CDR3 sequences are present, 18% being singletons, with the ten largest covering 18%. This sample comprised PBMCs, obtained before the yellow fever booster vaccination. The V gene is TRBV29-1, the J gene TRBJ2-7, with TRBD1 identical over 7 bases. This TCR was recovered from a young man who received the YFV17D yellow fever vaccine. The CDR3 loop is CSVAGTAYEQYF. CDR3 in DNA: TGCAGCGTTGCAGGGACAGCCTACGAGCAGTACTTC.